Sequencing of this T cell receptor beta chain was carried out in a study of T cell changes during pregnancy in multiple sclerosis. Assay used: immunoSEQ multiplex PCR; TCRdb lists only in-frame clones, some missing. The sample has about 42,000 clones; less than 90% are singletons. Looked up from germline, CDR1 is SGDLS and CDR2 is YYNGEE. Deletions cut 0 bases from V and 6 bases from J, with 8 bases between. The CDR3 runs to 13 residues. Source: CD4+ T cells from peripheral blood mononuclear cells, taken before pregnancy. The receptor was derived from a female donor with multiple sclerosis, enrolled in a pregnancy study. V usage is TRBV9 and J usage is TRBJ2-3; no clear D. DNA of the CDR3: TGTGCCAGCAGCGTAGGCCTGAGGGATACGCAGTATTTT. Amino acids: CASSVGLRDTQYF.